This TCR beta chain is drawn from a study of T cells expressing NK-cell markers. Study-level background: It was sorted CD3+CD56+NKG2C+, CD3+CD56+NKG2C- and CD3+CD56-NKG2C+ T cells that supplied the TCR beta repertoires.

Germline values: CDR1 MNHEY, CDR2 SMNVEV (reference sequence). CDR3 size: 15 residues. Study results and caveats: The CD3+CD56-NKG2C+ fraction was also led by these clonotypes in several donors.

A note on this clonotype: Its target is not known.

TCRdb reanalyzed the 5' RACE reads, giving one entry per CDR3 protein sequence and no DNA. The sample has approximately 150,000 distinct CDR3 sequences. The V and J genes are TRBV27 and TRBJ2-4; lacking DNA, the TRBD1 call made by TCRdb goes unchecked. The receptor was derived from a woman between 18 and 70 years old in good health. Sequencing was done on a sample of blood T cells: a sorted CD56 or NKG2C T cell subset, CD4+ or CD8+ T cells, or bulk PBMC T cells (not recorded which). CDR3 protein: CASSTGAGGKNIQYF.